This is a list of T cell receptor beta chains from one sample in a study of cytomegalovirus exposure and HLA in healthy donors. Using immunoSEQ multiplex PCR, the repertoire was profiled, and TCRdb retains in-frame clones only, with some absent. The sample has 120,000 or so clones, around 66% seen once. Sequencing was performed on PBMCs. These receptors came from a man aged 18 to 30 in good health and CMV-seronegative. Both conserved end residues are part of each CDR3. The order of the fields is V gene, CDR3 protein.

>TRBV5-1
CASSWGSGGAYNEQFF
>TRBV2
CASSIPDRGGEPQHF
>TRBV15
CATSTVLSGWNEQYF
>TRBV6-1
CASRDRGTYEQYF
>TRBV11-2
CASSFRAGASYEQYF
>TRBV19
CASSRREPRLYGYTF
>TRBV9
CASSPNQNTEAFF
>TRBV6-1
CASSVRDRVNTEAFF
>TRBV5-1
CASSLSDSSSPQYF
>TRBV27
CASSLSGGLSTEAFF
>TRBV7-8
CASRSSRRGGQGFYEQYF
>TRBV18
CASSPLRETQYF
>TRBV25-1
CASSESQMAGAGNEQFF
>TRBV7-9
CASSLAAAGTADTQYF
>TRBV18
CASSPRLQGGAFF
>TRBV7-9
CASSLGSGEQYF
>TRBV5-1
CASSSGGLAEPTDTQYF
>TRBV6-6
CASRQPGQASGNTIYF
>TRBV6-1
CASRLLQGGNYGYTF
>TRBV10-3
CAISLTGTGYNTEAFF
>TRBV7-2
CASSLSWSPGEQYF
>TRBV19
CASSVSVRNTEAFF
>TRBV4-2
CASSPAPGQRTGELFF
>TRBV28
CASSLKGAGPNTEAFF
>TRBV5-4
CASSPGGIYEQYF
>TRBV19
CASSTGRKDTQYF
>TRBV6-5
CASSPKGGRAVIQYF
>TRBV29-1
CSVSAGLASFEQYF
>TRBV25-1
CASSPRGAEAFF
>TRBV30
CAWSSGPAMNTEAFF
>TRBV12-5
CASGQSSGSSYNEQFF
>TRBV4-1
CASSQGPGQGNEKLFF
>TRBV6-5
CASSYRAGAPAYEQYF
>TRBV18
CASSPNTFYEQYF
>TRBV4-2
CASSQGNREQYF